This T cell receptor (beta chain) was documented in a study of T-cell reconstitution after alpha-beta-depleted transplantation in children. General study points: In some patients, recipient T cells and intrathymic progenitors surviving conditioning explained high day-60 diversity. A year post-transplant, T-cell counts and diversity derived mostly from newly produced T cells. Two months or so post-transplant, alpha-beta T cells reportedly derived from several hundred expanded graft clones.

Unique molecular identifiers featured in how the TCRbeta library was prepared. In TCRdb, the PCR reads were re-called with MiXCR into one record per CDR3 protein. Of about a million distinct CDR3 sequences listed, around 30% were seen once; the top ten hold roughly 31%. Of note for this clonotype: As yet, its antigen is unknown.

The germline V gene has CDR1 DFQATT and CDR2 SNEGSKA (reference sequence). This CDR3 has 16 amino acids. V lost 5 bases to trimming and J lost 4 bases; unmatched junction nucleotides: 13. The sequence derives from a boy under three years old who had a stem cell transplant for SCID, so the T cells may come from the graft donor. This chain links TRBV20-1 with TRBJ2-1, with 8 bases identical to TRBD2. The specimen was PBMCs, mostly from graft donor cells, collected 360 days after TCRalphabeta/CD19-depleted stem cell transplant. CDR3 in amino acids: CSADKPGTRGYNEQFF. For the CDR3, the DNA is TGCAGTGCTGATAAACCCGGGACTAGGGGTTACAATGAGCAGTTCTTC.